The present entry profiles one T cell receptor beta chain with its context. What it binds is not known. Researchers took RNA transcripts and amplified the TCR beta CDR3 regions from them. HTBI primers were used for first-round RT-PCR of the TCR CDR3. TCRdb independently ran MiXCR on the multiplex PCR reads; one entry per CDR3 protein. The sample holds roughly 530,000 distinct CDR3 sequences, roughly 18% seen once. Diagnosis relied on clinical symptoms, serum thyroxine and TRAb, thyroid ultrasound and orbital computed tomography. The source of the sample is a study of T cells in Graves' hyperthyroidism and ophthalmopathy. Findings and caveats of the study: Median prediction lead before ophthalmopathy onset was 6.5 months with the model. Patients with ophthalmopathy were separated from those with stable hyperthyroidism by a 13 V-J model.

V was pared by 4 bases and J by 2 bases, with 4 bases of the junction left unmatched. CDR3 length: 13 amino acids. Germline loops: CDR1 GTSNPN, CDR2 SVGIG (reference sequence). Sequenced: blood. The V call is TRBV30, the J call TRBJ2-7, with 8 bases aligning to TRBD1. This sequence originates from a woman under 30 with Graves' ophthalmopathy. The CDR3 is CAWMEDRAYEQYF. The DNA of the CDR3 is TGTGCCTGGATGGAGGACAGGGCCTACGAGCAGTACTTC.